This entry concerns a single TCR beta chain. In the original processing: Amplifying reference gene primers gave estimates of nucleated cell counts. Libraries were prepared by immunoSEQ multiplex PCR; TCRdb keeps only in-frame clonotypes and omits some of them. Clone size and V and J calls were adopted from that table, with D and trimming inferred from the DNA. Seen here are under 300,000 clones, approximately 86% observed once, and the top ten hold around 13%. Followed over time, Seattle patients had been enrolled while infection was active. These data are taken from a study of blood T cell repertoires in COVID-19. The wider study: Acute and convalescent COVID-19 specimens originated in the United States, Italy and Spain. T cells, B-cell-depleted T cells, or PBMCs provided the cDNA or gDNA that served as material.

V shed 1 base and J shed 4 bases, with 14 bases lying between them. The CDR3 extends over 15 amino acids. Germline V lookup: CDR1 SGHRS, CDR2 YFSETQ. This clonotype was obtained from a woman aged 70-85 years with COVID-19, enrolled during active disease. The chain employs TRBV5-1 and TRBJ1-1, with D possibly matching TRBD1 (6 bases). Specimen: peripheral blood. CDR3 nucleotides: TGCGCCAGCAGCTTGTATCCAGGGGTCGGCACTGAAGCTTTCTTT. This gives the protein CASSLYPGVGTEAFF. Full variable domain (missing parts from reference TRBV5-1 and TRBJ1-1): KAGVTQTPRYLIKTRGQQVTLSCSPISGHRSVSWYQQTPGQGLQFLFEYFSETQRNKGNFPGRFSGRQFSNSRSEMNVSTLELGDSALYLCASSLYPGVGTEAFFGQGTRLTVV.